These 5 T cell receptor beta chains were all obtained from the same sample, sequenced in a study of radiation and T cells in renal cell carcinoma. Produced via immunoSEQ multiplex PCR; TCRdb's table is partial and in-frame only. Of about 170,000 clones in the sample, approximately 90% were seen once. Time point in this sample: blood 4 weeks post-SBRT, at nephrectomy. Treatment of the sample: 15 Gy SBRT to primary tumor, nephrectomy 4 weeks later. This specimen consisted of blood, obtained from a patient whose treatment included radiotherapy and nephrectomy. Source of these receptors: a woman aged 45-65 years with renal cell carcinoma.

This clone was seen once. The rearrangement uses TRBV19 and TRBJ1-2; D unresolved. The V gene's germline CDR1 is LNHDA and CDR2 SQIVND (reference sequence). The CDR3 has 15 amino acids. V lost 5 bases to trimming and J lost 4 bases, with 17 bases between them. DNA for the CDR3: TGTGCCAGTAGTCTCAACCCGTTGGGTCTCTATGGCTACACCTTC. As protein: CASSLNPLGLYGYTF.

V and J are TRBV4-1 and TRBJ2-5; possible D gene TRBD1, 5 bases. This CDR3 has 14 residues. Deletions cut 4 bases from V and 1 base from J, with 10 bases between. Per the germline V gene, CDR1 is MGHRA and CDR2 is YSYEKL. CDR3 sequence reads: CASSRRQLQETQYF. In DNA form, the CDR3 reads TGCGCCAGCAGCCGACGACAGCTCCAAGAGACCCAGTACTTC.

The J gene is TRBJ1-4, the V gene TRBV19, with D possibly being TRBD1 (6 bases). CDR1 LNHDA and CDR2 SQIVND come from the germline V gene (reference sequence). Trimming removed 5 bases at V and 2 bases at J, with 12 bases between. The CDR3 totals 15 residues. The CDR3 DNA is TGTGCCAGTAGTCCGCAGGGGATGACTAATGAAAAACTGTTTTTT. Its translation: CASSPQGMTNEKLFF.

The chain combines TRBV5-8 with TRBJ2-1; D may be TRBD1 (7 bases). CDR1 and CDR2 from the germline V gene are SGHTS and YDEGEE. CDR3 length: 15 amino acids. Trimming shortened V by 0 bases and J by 3 bases, and 10 bases separated the two germline ends. The CDR3 DNA reads TGTGCCAGCAGCTTGGACCAGGGGGGCTACAATGAGCAGTTCTTC. It specifies CASSLDQGGYNEQFF.

This clone was seen once. The rearrangement links TRBV5-1 to TRBJ2-1; possibly TRBD2 for D (6 bases). Germline V gene data show CDR1 as SGHRS and CDR2 as YFSETQ. The ends were cut back, 1 base at V and 0 bases at J, with 11 bases in the middle. CDR3 length equals 16 residues. This chain's CDR3 is CASSLSPGSSYNEQFF. The CDR3 bases are TGCGCCAGCAGCTTGTCGCCCGGGAGCTCCTACAATGAGCAGTTCTTC.